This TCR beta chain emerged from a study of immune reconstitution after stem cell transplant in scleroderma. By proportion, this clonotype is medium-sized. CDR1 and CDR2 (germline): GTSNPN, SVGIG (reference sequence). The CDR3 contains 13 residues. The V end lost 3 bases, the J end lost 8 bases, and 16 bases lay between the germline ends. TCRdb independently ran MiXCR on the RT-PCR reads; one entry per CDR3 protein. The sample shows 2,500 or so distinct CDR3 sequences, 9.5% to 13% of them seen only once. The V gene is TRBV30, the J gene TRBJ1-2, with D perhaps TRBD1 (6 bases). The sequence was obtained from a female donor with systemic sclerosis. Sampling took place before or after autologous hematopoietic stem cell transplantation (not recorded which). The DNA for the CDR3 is TGTGCCTGGAGGACCCAGGGGTTGAGCGGCTACACCTTC. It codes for CAWRTQGLSGYTF.